This T cell receptor (beta chain) comes out of a study of tumor-infiltrating lymphocytes in primary liver carcinoma. Note on this clonotype: Mismatch with germline at one junction end may stem from a read error.

Total RNA (approximately 0.5 ug) served as template for TCR beta cDNA synthesis primed by a constant-region primer. Three rounds of nested multiplex PCR with slightly modified ARM-PCR produced TCR beta libraries. TRBV1-TRBV30 forward primers paired with a C-beta reverse primer were used in the first two PCR rounds, which ran about 11 cycles each. Each CDR3 protein gets one entry after TCRdb re-called the multiplex PCR reads with MiXCR. Of about 84,000 distinct CDR3 sequences listed, around 70% are singletons. The tissue used was unsorted bulk material of 20-30 mg. RNA and DNA were co-extracted from it with the AllPrep DNA/RNA mini kit. Surgical resection served as treatment for the primary liver carcinoma of these patients. This CDR3 has 17 amino acids. Per the germline V gene, CDR1 is LGHNA and CDR2 is YNFKEQ.

The origin of this receptor is a middle-aged man with primary liver carcinoma and hepatitis B virus infection. The source material was liver tumor tissue from sampling region 1. Subset indicated: tumor region T1, superior pole. The chain uses TRBV4-2 and TRBJ2-1, with 12 positions matching TRBD2. The DNA for the CDR3 is TGTGCCAGCAGCCATGATTTTGGACTAGCGGGAAACAATAAGCAATTCTTC. It specifies CASSHDFGLAGNNKQFF.